This entry lists 29 T cell receptor beta chains sequenced from one sample in a study of a mutant IDH1 vaccine in newly diagnosed glioma. Here immunoSEQ multiplex PCR was the method, and the copy in TCRdb shows in-frame clones only, minus some. The table shows about 31,000 clones, with 70% to 85% occurring only once. Time point indicated: week 35, safety follow-up. Mutant IDH1 20-mer peptide, at 300 ug, made up each vaccine dose, with topical imiquimod. Their antigens are not known. Sample: PBMCs, taken from a glioma patient whose treatment included an IDH1 peptide vaccine. These receptors were obtained from a man aged 30 to 45 with glioma.

The rearrangement links TRBV6-1 to TRBJ1-2; 7 nucleotides line up with TRBD1. V trimming: 8 bases; J trimming: 8 bases; junction bases outside the gene matches: 5. The CDR3 covers 11 residues. Germline loops: CDR1 MNHNS, CDR2 SASEGT. In nucleotides, the CDR3 is TGTGCCAGCCGACAGGGAGGCGGCTACACCTTC. As protein: CASRQGGGYTF.

The chain links TRBV6-5 to TRBJ2-5; 10 bases match TRBD2. In germline, CDR1 is MNHEY, CDR2 SVGAGI. The length of the CDR3 is 15 residues. Trimming at V came to 4 bases and at J to 7 bases, leaving 9 bases not matched to a gene. The CDR3 is CASSSHRTSGRTQYF. The CDR3, as DNA: TGTGCCAGCAGTTCCCATAGGACTAGCGGTAGGACCCAGTACTTC.

The V and J genes are TRBV19 and TRBJ2-7; TRBD1 agrees at 10 bases. V was clipped by 4 bases and J by 3 bases; unmatched bases: 6. The germline gives CDR1 LNHDA, CDR2 SQIVND (reference sequence). CDR3 length equals 15 residues. CDR3 residues: CASSTYGQGGYEQYF. CDR3 sequence (DNA): TGTGCCAGTAGTACCTACGGACAGGGGGGCTACGAGCAGTACTTC.

CDR3 bases: TGCAGCCTCACTGACGGCGAAAAACTGTTTTTT. Amino acids: CSLTDGEKLFF. V is TRBV29-1 and J is TRBJ1-4; D call uncertain. Germline V gene lookup returns CDR1 SQVTM and CDR2 ANQGSEA. The CDR3 is made up of 11 amino acids. Trimming stripped 8 bases from V and 8 bases from J, with 12 bases between.

V usage is TRBV6-5 and J usage is TRBJ1-1; 10 positions agree with TRBD1. CDR3 length equals 15 residues. The junction had 9 bases not matched to a gene; V was cut back by 8 bases and J by 3 bases. The germline gives CDR1 MNHEY, CDR2 SVGAGI. Here the CDR3 DNA reads TGTGCCAGCGCCAGACAGGGGGCGTGGGACACTGAAGCTTTCTTT. It yields the protein CASARQGAWDTEAFF.

There are a few counts of this clone. The chain carries TRBV7-9 and TRBJ2-2; no clear D gene. V was pared by 5 bases and J by 0 bases, with 1 base between. Germline V CDR1 and CDR2: SEHNR, FQNEAQ (reference sequence). The CDR3 has 12 residues. The CDR3 protein is CASSPNTGELFF. For the CDR3, the DNA is TGTGCCAGCAGCCCGAACACCGGGGAGCTGTTTTTT.

The V gene is TRBV14, the J gene TRBJ2-5; no clear D gene. The germline V gene has CDR1 SGHDN and CDR2 FVKESK. The CDR3 runs 14 residues. V lost 4 bases, J lost 4 bases, and 13 bases lay in between. The CDR3 here is CASSPLGSAETQYF. Here the CDR3 DNA reads TGTGCCAGCAGCCCCCTAGGATCCGCAGAGACCCAGTACTTC.

V and J are TRBV4-1 and TRBJ1-1; TRBD1 is a possible D gene (5 bases). In germline, CDR1 is MGHRA, CDR2 YSYEKL. V was trimmed by 5 bases and J by 4 bases, leaving 14 bases between them. The CDR3 consists of 14 residues. CDR3 protein: CASSTYSGTTEAFF. CDR3 in DNA: TGCGCCAGCAGCACATACTCAGGGACCACTGAAGCTTTCTTT.

The CDR3 DNA reads TGCGCCAGTTCCGACAGGGCCAACAACGAGCAGTACTTC. It codes for CASSDRANNEQYF. V usage is TRBV5-1 and J usage is TRBJ2-7; TRBD1 matches at 7 bases. V lost 8 bases and J lost 5; bases outside the gene matches: 10. Germline V gives CDR1 SGHRS, CDR2 YFSETQ. This CDR3 is built from 13 residues. The whole variable domain, remainder taken from reference TRBV5-1 and TRBJ2-7, is KAGVTQTPRYLIKTRGQQVTLSCSPISGHRSVSWYQQTPGQGLQFLFEYFSETQRNKGNFPGRFSGRQFSNSRSEMNVSTLELGDSALYLCASSDRANNEQYFGPGTRLTVT.

The chain recombines TRBV5-1 with TRBJ2-5, with 7 bases fitting TRBD1. Trimming cost V 3 bases and J 2 bases; bases outside gene matches: 4. Per the germline V gene, CDR1 is SGHRS and CDR2 is YFSETQ. This CDR3 spans 14 amino acids. CDR3 loop: CASSSPGQQETQYF. The CDR3, as DNA: TGCGCCAGCAGCTCTCCGGGACAGCAAGAGACCCAGTACTTC.

This chain joins TRBV30 and TRBJ1-1; D remains ambiguous. Between the trimmed V and J ends, which lost 8 bases and 8 bases, there was a span of 18 bases. Per germline, CDR1 GTSNPN and CDR2 SVGIG (reference sequence). The CDR3 runs to 12 residues. CDR3 coding DNA: TGTGCCCTGGATAGGCCTGCTGGAGAAGCTTTCTTT. It yields the protein CALDRPAGEAFF.

Of note for this clone: Additional DNA sequences in this sample encode the identical CDR3. The chain joins TRBV27 to TRBJ2-1; TRBD2 agrees at 10 bases. The trim removed 6 bases at V and 4 bases at J, leaving 6 bases unmatched. Looked up from germline, CDR1 is MNHEY and CDR2 is SMNVEV (reference sequence). The CDR3 runs 15 residues. CDR3 amino acids: CASSPTSGDYNEQFF. DNA of the CDR3: TGTGCCAGCAGCCCCACTAGCGGGGATTACAATGAGCAGTTCTTC.

The V call is TRBV10-3, the J call TRBJ2-7, with D possibly TRBD1 on 6 matching bases. The CDR3 is 13 residues long. Germline V gene lookup returns CDR1 ENHRY and CDR2 SYGVKD. V was cut by 6 bases and J by 6 bases, with 15 bases left in between. The CDR3, as DNA: TGTGCCATCAGGGACAGCGAGGCGCGCGAGCAGTACTTC. Translation: CAIRDSEAREQYF.

This chain links TRBV7-9 with TRBJ2-1; 9 positions match TRBD2. Germline V gene lookup returns CDR1 SEHNR and CDR2 FQNEAQ (reference sequence). This CDR3 has 18 residues. Trimming at V came to 3 bases and at J to 0 bases, leaving 9 bases not matched to a gene. CDR3 amino acids: CASSFGLATLRSYNEQFF. As DNA, the CDR3 is TGTGCCAGCAGCTTCGGACTAGCGACACTCCGCTCCTACAATGAGCAGTTCTTC.

The CDR3 loop reads CASSTLGQGAHEQYF. The CDR3 DNA reads TGTGCCAGTAGTACGTTAGGACAGGGGGCCCACGAGCAGTACTTC. This sequence joins TRBV19 and TRBJ2-7; 11 nucleotides line up with TRBD1. This CDR3 region has 15 residues. The germline V gene has CDR1 LNHDA and CDR2 SQIVND (reference sequence). V lost 4 bases to trimming and J lost 5 bases; unmatched junction nucleotides: 7.

The rearrangement joins TRBV5-4 to TRBJ2-2; TRBD2 matches at 14 bases. Germline lookup yields CDR1 SGHNT and CDR2 YYREEE (reference sequence). V lost 0 bases, J lost 0 bases, and 4 bases stayed unmatched. The CDR3 contains 19 residues. CDR3 amino acids: CASSLGLAGGMANTGELFF. CDR3 nucleotide sequence: TGTGCCAGCAGCTTGGGACTAGCGGGAGGGATGGCGAACACCGGGGAGCTGTTTTTT.

The V and J genes are TRBV19 and TRBJ1-2; 10 nucleotides agree with TRBD1. CDR1 is LNHDA and CDR2 is SQIVND in the germline V gene (reference sequence). The V segment lost 5 bases and the J segment 5 bases; nucleotides outside the gene matches: 11. The CDR3 runs to 16 residues. CDR3 coding DNA: TGTGCCAGTAGTTTGGATGGGACAGGGGCTTGGTATGGCTACACCTTC. Translated: CASSLDGTGAWYGYTF.

A few counts support this clone. The rearrangement links TRBV5-4 to TRBJ2-3; D is ambiguous. The CDR3 loop spans 14 amino acids. Trimming took 4 bases from V and 3 from J, leaving 12 bases between them. Germline CDR1 SGHNT, CDR2 YYREEE (reference sequence). The DNA for the CDR3 is TGTGCCAGCAGCCCATTGCCCGGGACAGATACGCAGTATTTT. The encoded protein is CASSPLPGTDTQYF.

The chain uses TRBV12-5 and TRBJ2-2; the D is unclear. The V end was cut by 0 bases, the J end by 3 bases, with 11 bases between. Per germline, CDR1 LGHNT and CDR2 FRNRAP. The CDR3 sequence is 16 residues long. CDR3 protein: CASGLVHSAYTGELFF. The DNA for the CDR3 is TGTGCTAGTGGTTTGGTACATTCGGCCTACACCGGGGAGCTGTTTTTT.

By share of the sample, this clone is medium-sized. The V and J genes are TRBV27 and TRBJ1-2; perhaps TRBD1 as D (6 bases). V lost 3 bases and J lost 0, with 14 bases in between. Germline lookup yields CDR1 MNHEY and CDR2 SMNVEV (reference sequence). The CDR3 runs to 16 residues. In DNA form, the CDR3 reads TGTGCCAGCAGTTTCCAAGACAGGATAGCTAACTATGGCTACACCTTC. Translation gives CASSFQDRIANYGYTF.

The rearrangement joins TRBV5-1 to TRBJ1-4, with D possibly matching TRBD1 (6 bases). This CDR3 comprises 16 residues. Trimming left V 0 bases short and J 7 bases short, with 16 bases between. CDR1 is SGHRS and CDR2 is YFSETQ in the germline V gene. The CDR3 bases are TGCGCCAGCAGCTTGGCCACAGGGCAGTATCTTGAAAAACTGTTTTTT. This gives the protein CASSLATGQYLEKLFF.

The rearrangement joins TRBV5-6 to TRBJ2-3, with unresolved D. Trimming removed 5 bases at V and 4 bases at J, with 8 bases between. The germline gives CDR1 SGHDT, CDR2 YYEEEE. The CDR3 loop spans 12 amino acids. The CDR3 sequence is CASSWRPDTQYF. CDR3 in DNA: TGTGCCAGCAGTTGGAGACCAGATACGCAGTATTTT.

The rearrangement links TRBV10-3 to TRBJ1-2; D is unresolved. Germline V lookup: CDR1 ENHRY, CDR2 SYGVKD. V lost 3 bases, J lost 0 bases, and 5 bases lay in between. This CDR3 spans 13 amino acids. The CDR3, as DNA: TGTGCCATCAGTGACAGTTCTAACTATGGCTACACCTTC. This codes for CAISDSSNYGYTF.

The V gene is TRBV11-3, the J gene TRBJ2-5; D gene uncertain. Per germline, CDR1 SGHNT and CDR2 YENEEA. The CDR3 has 14 residues. The ends were cut back, 3 bases at V and 1 base at J, with 9 bases in the middle. This chain's CDR3 is CASSLEPTQETQYF. The CDR3 DNA reads as TGTGCCAGCAGCTTGGAACCCACCCAAGAGACCCAGTACTTC.

The chain has TRBV18 and TRBJ2-7; D not resolved. CDR3 size: 14 residues. Germline CDR1 reads KGHSH; CDR2 reads LQKENI. Trimming stripped 0 bases from V and 4 bases from J, with 10 bases between. This CDR3 reads CASSPPGNPYEQYF. CDR3 DNA: TGTGCCAGCTCACCACCGGGCAACCCGTACGAGCAGTACTTC.

The chain recombines TRBV5-1 with TRBJ2-2; the D is unclear. V was clipped by 2 bases and J by 8 bases, with 10 bases between them. The CDR3 is made up of 13 amino acids. Germline CDR1 SGHRS, CDR2 YFSETQ. The CDR3 here is CASSFPGRGELFF. CDR3 bases: TGCGCCAGCAGCTTTCCCGGTCGGGGGGAGCTGTTTTTT.

The CDR3 spells CASSLRGAEKLFF. The DNA of the CDR3 is TGCGCCAGCAGCTTGCGGGGAGCGGAAAAACTGTTTTTT. The chain employs TRBV5-1 and TRBJ1-4; D remains unclear. This CDR3 has 13 amino acids. V gave up 1 base and J gave up 8 bases, with 9 bases separating them. Per the germline V gene, CDR1 is SGHRS and CDR2 is YFSETQ.

The rearrangement uses TRBV25-1 and TRBJ2-5; unclear D gene. The CDR3 loop spans 14 amino acids. V lost 0 bases, J lost 2 bases, and 7 bases lay in between. Per germline, CDR1 MGHDK and CDR2 SYGVNS. The CDR3 DNA is TGTGCCAGCAGTGAATATTCAGTTCAAGAGACCCAGTACTTC. Protein product: CASSEYSVQETQYF. Drawing the rest from reference TRBV25-1 and TRBJ2-5, the complete variable domain is EADIYQTPRYLVIGTGKKITLECSQTMGHDKMYWYQQDPGMELHLIHYSYGVNSTEKGDLSSESTVSRIRTEHFPLTLESARPSHTSQYLCASSEYSVQETQYFGPGTRLLVL.

V gene TRBV2 combines with J gene TRBJ2-4; D remains ambiguous. There are 12 residues in the CDR3. The V and J ends lost 1 base and 6 bases respectively, with 4 bases between them. Germline V gene lookup returns CDR1 SNHLY and CDR2 FYNNEI. CDR3 sequence: CASSEGGNIQYF. The CDR3, as DNA: TGTGCCAGCAGTGAAGGGGGAAACATTCAGTACTTC. The full variable domain, its missing parts supplied by reference TRBV2 and TRBJ2-4, is EPEVTQTPSHQVTQMGQEVILRCVPISNHLYFYWYRQILGQKVEFLVSFYNNEISEKSEIFDDQFSVERPDGSNFTLKIRSTKLEDSAMYFCASSEGGNIQYFGAGTRLSVL.